The 9 T cell receptor beta chains presented below share a single source sample, sequenced in a study of T cells expressing NK-cell markers. No DNA is given; TCRdb re-called the 5' RACE reads and lists each CDR3 protein once. This repertoire includes roughly 420,000 distinct CDR3 sequences. The sample consisted of blood T cells: a sorted CD56 or NKG2C T cell subset, CD4+ or CD8+ T cells, or bulk PBMC T cells (not recorded which). Every receptor here comes from a woman aged 18 to 75 in good health.

The chain has TRBV12-3 or TRBV12-4 and TRBJ1-6; TCRdb's assignment of TRBD1 cannot be checked, as there is no DNA. The CDR3 totals 16 residues. Here the CDR3 reads CASSLAGTWADSPLHF.

The rearrangement uses TRBV6-5 and TRBJ2-1; TCRdb's D call of TRBD1 is untestable without DNA. This CDR3 region has 14 residues. Germline CDR1 and CDR2: MNHEY and SVGAGI. The CDR3 spells CASSYFGGNNEQFF.

The chain links TRBV25-1 to TRBJ2-5; TCRdb's D call of TRBD1 is untestable without DNA. The CDR3 covers 15 residues. Looked up from germline, CDR1 is MGHDK and CDR2 is SYGVNS. CDR3 region: CASSVGGVYQETQYF.

V usage is TRBV7-2 and J usage is TRBJ1-5; as DNA is missing, the TRBD1 call by TCRdb cannot be tested. The CDR3 is 14 amino acids. Per the germline V gene, CDR1 is SGHTA and CDR2 is FQGNSA. The CDR3 loop is CASSREDRYQPQHF.

This rearrangement joins TRBV4-3 to TRBJ2-3; without DNA, the TCRdb call of TRBD2 cannot be checked. The CDR3 runs 19 residues. The V gene's germline CDR1 is LGHNA and CDR2 YSLEER. CDR3 loop: CASSQGDSRGASSTDTQYF.

The chain links TRBV12-3 or TRBV12-4 to TRBJ2-3; the D call from TCRdb, TRBD2, cannot be confirmed without DNA. The length of the CDR3 is 16 residues. CDR3 in amino acids: CASQPQTSGGEDTQYF.

This chain uses TRBV30 with TRBJ1-1. The CDR3 spans 13 residues. Germline CDR1 reads GTSNPN; CDR2 reads SVGIG (reference sequence). CDR3 loop: CACQKNMNTEAFF.

This chain joins TRBV20-1 and TRBJ2-2; the TCRdb call, TRBD1, lacks DNA for checking. CDR3 length: 16 residues. CDR1 and CDR2 from the germline V gene are DFQATT and SNEGSKA (reference sequence). The chain's CDR3 is CSARDRYRGDTGELFF.

The chain employs TRBV19 and TRBJ1-1. The CDR3 runs to 11 residues. CDR1 is LNHDA and CDR2 is SQIVND in the germline V gene (reference sequence). The CDR3 sequence: CASSNSLPAFF.